The entry below describes one T cell receptor (beta chain). The antigen remains unidentified. TCRdb keeps only in-frame clones here, not all; method: immunoSEQ multiplex PCR. In the table there are 95,000 or so clones, 90% of which are singletons. These data originate in a study of graft-versus-host responses after intestinal transplantation. CDR3 length: 14 residues. The germline gives CDR1 SGHAT, CDR2 FQNNGV. V dropped 5 bases and J dropped 8 bases, with 13 bases sitting between them. Study-level findings and limits: GvH clonotypes were identified within recipient marrow, with a subset emerging first in ileum or blood.

Sequenced material: PBMCs, taken 450 to 480 days after intestinal transplant. This rearrangement joins TRBV11-2 to TRBJ1-6; tentatively, D is TRBD1 (6 bases). This receptor was identified in a human patient who received an intestinal transplant, so some T cells may come from the graft donor. The DNA for the CDR3 is TGTGCCAGCAGCCGAGGACAGAGATATTCACCCCTCCACTTT. This codes for CASSRGQRYSPLHF. The entire variable domain, with the rest obtained from reference TRBV11-2 and TRBJ1-6, is as follows: EAGVAQSPRYKIIEKRQSVAFWCNPISGHATLYWYQQILGQGPKLLIQFQNNGVVDDSQLPKDRFSAERLKGVDSTLKIQPAKLEDSAVYLCASSRGQRYSPLHFGNGTRLTVT.